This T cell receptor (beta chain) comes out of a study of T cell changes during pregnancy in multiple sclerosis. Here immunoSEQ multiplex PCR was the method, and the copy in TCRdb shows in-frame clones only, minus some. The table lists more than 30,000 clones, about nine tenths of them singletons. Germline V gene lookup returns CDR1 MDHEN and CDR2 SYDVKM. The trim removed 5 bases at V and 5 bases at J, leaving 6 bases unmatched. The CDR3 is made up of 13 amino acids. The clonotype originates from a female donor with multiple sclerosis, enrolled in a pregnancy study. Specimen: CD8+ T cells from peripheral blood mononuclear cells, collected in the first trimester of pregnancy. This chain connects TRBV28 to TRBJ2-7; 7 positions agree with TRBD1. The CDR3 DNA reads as TGTGCCAGCAGTGATCCAGGGGGAGACGAGCAGTACTTC. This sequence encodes CASSDPGGDEQYF.